Listed below are T cell receptor beta chains from one sample, sequenced in a study of early T cells in non-severe SARS-CoV-2 infection. Each CDR3 protein is one row after TCRdb ran MiXCR on the 5' RACE reads. Seen here are 60,000 to 90,000 distinct CDR3 sequences, 8.5% to 10% observed once, and the top ten hold about 4.8%. Source material: whole blood. These TCRs come from an adult who was a healthcare worker with PCR-confirmed SARS-CoV-2 infection or an uninfected control (not recorded which). The CDR3 runs from the conserved cysteine through the conserved F or W.

>TRBV28
CASSLRGRLAPGEQYF
>TRBV18
CASSRPGQANNGYTF
>TRBV4-1
CASKGQGGSYEQYF
>TRBV20-1
CSAGEENNQPQHF
>TRBV12-3/TRBV12-4
CASSSTTSGSYEQYF
>TRBV28
CASSFTGGRVEQYF
>TRBV28
CASIPRVPTGREQYF
>TRBV11-2
CASSSLTSGRSGELFF
>TRBV5-1
CASSPGPRTSGRIEQYF
>TRBV20-1
CSARAYHRRTGSYEQYF
>TRBV4-2
CASSHLTVPNTEAFF
>TRBV2
CASSMGQMNTEAFF
>TRBV5-5
CASSFPLAGGGDTQYF
>TRBV6-5
CATKAGHLGDTQYF
>TRBV6-5
CASSRGRGPYEQYF
>TRBV28
CASRDRTGGSGNTIYF
>TRBV5-1
CASSLRTSGYNEQFF
>TRBV11-2
CASSLSLGPTDTQYF
>TRBV3-1
CASSRSGTIAYNEQFF
>TRBV28
CASQRLSANQPQHF
>TRBV29-1
CSVGAGTWETQYF
>TRBV27
CASSLTTSGVGEQYF
>TRBV12-3/TRBV12-4
CASGDWGNTIYF
>TRBV15
CVTSNTQSSTDTQYF
>TRBV9
CASSEAGVPSSYNEQFF
>TRBV19
CASRTGLNRADGYTF
>TRBV3-1
CASARLAGNEQFF
>TRBV20-1
CSVPGLAGSDTQYF
>TRBV11-2
CVSSNAQDGGTDTQYF
>TRBV27
CASRRGGGEQYF
>TRBV11-2
CASSLGLMEQFF
>TRBV20-1
CSAQGTTQSSYNEQFF
>TRBV7-2
CASSFYRGHTEAFF
>TRBV2
CASRIPGRRYEQYF
>TRBV7-3
CASSLEGLF
>TRBV20-1
CSARGDSNQPQHF
>TRBV10-3
CAISGQKEMYRTIYQETQYF
>TRBV20-1
CSASHPGQGADTQYF
>TRBV20-1
CSAWSQNLGTEAFF
>TRBV12-3/TRBV12-4
CASRPGLAGAGEQYF
>TRBV7-8
CASSLGGANTGELFF